This TCR beta chain was captured in a study of blood T cell repertoires in COVID-19. Overall study context: Spain, Italy and the United States supplied samples that represented acute and convalescent COVID-19. In each case, the material was cDNA or gDNA derived from T cells, B-cell-depleted T cells, or PBMCs.

The CDR3 runs 16 residues. The germline gives CDR1 KGHSH, CDR2 LQKENI. Comments on this clone: A read error may produce the germline difference seen at one junction end.

Method: immunoSEQ multiplex PCR; TCRdb's copy keeps in-frame clones and lacks some. The table has about 190,000 clones, around 90% seen once. The chain carries TRBV18 and TRBJ2-3, with TRBD2 identical over 13 bases. This sequence originates from a man in his forties or fifties with acute or convalescent COVID-19. The specimen sequenced was peripheral blood. In DNA, the CDR3 is TGTGCCAGCTCCCCACTAGCGGGGGGGACCACAGATACGCAGTATTTT. The encoded protein is CASSPLAGGTTDTQYF.